The entry below describes one TCR beta chain. The data are from a study of blood T cell repertoires in COVID-19. Across the whole study: Sources were T cells, B-cell-depleted T cells, or PBMCs; the material itself was cDNA or gDNA.

The CDR3 covers 12 residues. CDR1 is MNHEY and CDR2 is SVGAGI in the germline V gene. V dropped 6 bases and J dropped 3; count of bases not matched to a gene: 1. Authors' analysis steps: Amplification from reference gene primers served as the basis for estimated nucleated cell counts. Sequencing used immunoSEQ multiplex PCR; TCRdb keeps in-frame clones, though not all of them. V and J calls and clone size are given by that table; D and trimming were obtained from the DNA. The sample has over 85,000 clones; roughly 85% are singletons. The clonotype originates from a woman older than 75 with active or convalescent COVID-19. The sample consisted of peripheral blood. The V call is TRBV6-5, the J call TRBJ1-2; 7 positions match TRBD1. The CDR3 spells CASRGTDYGYTF. The CDR3 nucleotides read TGTGCCAGCAGGGGGACAGACTATGGCTACACCTTC.